These T cell receptor beta chains were read from a single sample in a study of blood T cell repertoires in COVID-19. The data were produced by immunoSEQ multiplex PCR, yet TCRdb's version contains in-frame clones alone and is incomplete. The sample records hundreds of thousands of clones, around 90% being singletons. The sequencing input was PBMCs or T cells enriched from blood (not recorded which). Receptors were obtained from a young woman who had recovered from COVID-19. Each CDR3 is given with its conserved first and last residue. A D gene is named only where the DNA matches it firmly. Clone size, where shown, is once, few, many, or a class for clones that have expanded.

NA	TRBV5-1	TRBJ2-3	NA	TGCGCCAGCAGCCCGTTAGGGGCAAGCACAGATACGCAGTATTTT	CASSPLGASTDTQYF
NA	TRBV25-1	TRBJ1-1	NA	TGTGCCAGCAGGGGCTGGGGGGGCACTGAAGCTTTCTTT	CASRGWGGTEAFF
NA	TRBV7-2	TRBJ1-2	NA	TGTGCCAGCAGCTTAGACAGGGACTATGGCTACACCTTC	CASSLDRDYGYTF
NA	TRBV7-8	TRBJ2-5	NA	TGTGCCAGCAGCTCGGGTCCAGACCGAGAGACCCAGTACTTC	CASSSGPDRETQYF
TRBD1	TRBV20-1	TRBJ1-2	NA	TGCAGTGATGGACAGGGGAATGGCTACACCTTC	CSDGQGNGYTF
NA	TRBV9	TRBJ2-7	once	TGTGCCAGCAGCCCCCAAAGTTGGGACATCCTGTACTTC	CASSPQSWDILYF
TRBD2	TRBV11-2	TRBJ2-2	NA	TGTGCCAGCAGCTTATCTAGCGGGAGAAATACCGGGGAGCTGTTTTTT	CASSLSSGRNTGELFF
TRBD1	TRBV4-1	TRBJ2-7	NA	TGCGCCAGCAGCCAAGTCCGGACAGGGGCCTACGAGCAGTACTTC	CASSQVRTGAYEQYF
TRBD2	TRBV2	TRBJ2-5	NA	TGTGCCAGCAGTGTAGCGGGGGGGAAGAGGGAGACCCAGTACTTC	CASSVAGGKRETQYF
NA	TRBV4-1	TRBJ2-3	NA	TGCGCCAGCAGCCACCCAGGAATTAGGGGAGATACGCAGTATTTT	CASSHPGIRGDTQYF
NA	TRBV28	TRBJ2-7	NA	TGTGCCAGCAGTCTGACTAGTAACCACGAGCAGTACTTC	CASSLTSNHEQYF
NA	TRBV5-1	TRBJ2-1	NA	TGCGCCAGCAGTCCCGGATTGGGCTATGAGCAGTTCTTC	CASSPGLGYEQFF
NA	TRBV7-6	TRBJ2-5	NA	TGTGCCAGCAGCTTAAGGCCCTCTAGGGAGACCCAGTACTTC	CASSLRPSRETQYF
NA	TRBV15	TRBJ1-2	NA	TGTGCCACCAGCAGAGCAGGTATCTATGGCTACACCTTC	CATSRAGIYGYTF
NA	TRBV4-3	TRBJ2-7	few	TGCGCCAGCAGCCAAGATCAGCGCTACGAGCAGTACTTC	CASSQDQRYEQYF
NA	TRBV27	TRBJ1-3	once	TGTGCCAGCAGCTTTGAGGGTCGAGGAGGAAACACCATATATTTT	CASSFEGRGGNTIYF
TRBD1	TRBV7-9	TRBJ2-3	once	TGTGCCAGCAGCTTAAACAGGGGAGATACGCAGTATTTT	CASSLNRGDTQYF